This record covers a single T cell receptor (beta chain). Its antigen is unidentified. Here immunoSEQ multiplex PCR was the method, and the copy in TCRdb shows in-frame clones only, minus some. The table lists about 18,000 clones, 70% of them singletons, with 2.5% in the top ten. Documented time point: cycle 4 day 1 (C4D1), after less than seven weeks of nivolumab. All patients experienced relapse after autologous stem cell transplantation, and brentuximab vedotin exposure was variable. It was by magnetic negative selection that CD4+ T cells were purified from thawed PBMCs. When best responses were assessed, they were complete response, partial response or progressive disease. The sample comes from a study of PD-1 blockade in classical Hodgkin lymphoma. Study-level points and caveats: Whereas CD4+ TCR diversity had risen significantly by C4D1, CD8+ TCR diversity had not. Newly diagnosed patients were reported to start with lower TCR diversity than healthy donors.

V lost 4 bases to trimming and J lost 12 bases; unmatched junction nucleotides: 1. The CDR3 loop spans 12 amino acids. Germline V gene data show CDR1 as MNHNS and CDR2 as SASEGT. Here the sequenced sample was CD4+ T cells from blood, taken before the fourth cycle of nivolumab. The receptor was isolated from a human donor with classical Hodgkin lymphoma. The chain joins TRBV6-1 to TRBJ2-1; 12 positions agree with TRBD1. CDR3 DNA: TGTGCCAGCAGTGGGGACAGGGGGCGGCAGTTCTTC. It codes for CASSGDRGRQFF.